One sample yielded the 29 T cell receptor beta chains listed below, sequenced in a study of cytomegalovirus exposure and HLA in healthy donors. The table came from immunoSEQ multiplex PCR; TCRdb's copy has only in-frame clones and leaves some out. The table includes under 150,000 clones, around 87% detected once. Sample: PBMCs. The origin of the receptors is a man aged 18 to 35 in good health and CMV-seropositive.

The CDR3 protein is CASSRGLAGEETQYF. In nucleotides, the CDR3 is TGTGCCAGCTCAAGAGGACTAGCGGGAGAAGAGACCCAGTACTTC. The rearrangement uses TRBV18 and TRBJ2-5; 13 bases fit TRBD2. The germline gives CDR1 KGHSH, CDR2 LQKENI. With 5 bases clipped from V and 3 bases from J, the junction kept 3 bases outside the gene matches. The CDR3 covers 15 residues.

The chain has TRBV13 and TRBJ2-1; the match to TRBD2 covers 10 bases. Looked up from germline, CDR1 is PRHDT and CDR2 is FYEKMQ (reference sequence). With V trimmed by 0 bases and J by 4 bases, 0 bases remained unmatched. The CDR3 extends over 15 amino acids. The CDR3 sequence is CASSLGLAGYNEQFF. CDR3 DNA: TGTGCCAGCAGCTTAGGACTAGCGGGGTACAATGAGCAGTTCTTC.

The chain carries TRBV27 and TRBJ2-6, with D possibly matching TRBD2 (5 bases). Looked up from germline, CDR1 is MNHEY and CDR2 is SMNVEV (reference sequence). The V and J ends lost 7 bases and 3 bases respectively, with 19 bases between them. This CDR3 has 17 amino acids. The CDR3 region has the DNA TGTGCCAGCACCCCCTTTGGGGTTGAGGGTGGGGCCAACGTCCTGACTTTC. Its translation: CASTPFGVEGGANVLTF.

The chain is built from TRBV7-9 and TRBJ1-6; D gene ambiguous. The CDR3 length is 16 residues. Germline V gene sequence: CDR1 SEHNR, CDR2 FQNEAQ (reference sequence). Trimming took 5 bases from V and 8 from J, leaving 19 bases between them. The CDR3: CASSTAPIGGYSPLHF. The DNA for the CDR3 is TGTGCCAGCAGCACCGCCCCGATCGGAGGGTATTCACCCCTCCACTTT.

V is TRBV18 and J is TRBJ1-1; TRBD1 is a possible D gene (6 bases). The V end lost 6 bases, the J end lost 10 bases, and 15 bases lay between the germline ends. This CDR3 has 12 residues. Germline V lookup: CDR1 KGHSH, CDR2 LQKENI. CDR3 region: CASSLRDTRAFF. The CDR3 bases are TGTGCCAGCTCCCTTCGGGACACGAGAGCTTTCTTT. Filled out from reference TRBV18 and TRBJ1-1, the complete variable domain reads NAGVMQNPRHLVRRRGQEARLRCSPMKGHSHVYWYRQLPEEGLKFMVYLQKENIIDESGMPKERFSAEFPKEGPSILRIQQVVRGDSAAYFCASSLRDTRAFFGQGTRLTVV.

The count of this clone is one. The chain has TRBV5-6 and TRBJ2-3; 10 bases map to TRBD2. Losses at the gene ends were 0 bases for V and 3 bases for J; bases not matched to a gene: 7. The germline CDR1 and CDR2 sequences are SGHDT and YYEEEE. CDR3 length: 17 amino acids. CDR3 in amino acids: CASSLEVGTSVTDTQYF. The CDR3 DNA sequence: TGTGCCAGCAGCTTGGAAGTTGGGACTAGCGTTACAGATACGCAGTATTTT.

The chain's CDR3 is CASSRDSLVSPLRSPLHF. The CDR3 DNA follows: TGTGCCAGCAGTCGGGACAGCCTAGTCTCACCCCTGAGGTCACCCCTCCACTTT. The V call is TRBV27, the J call TRBJ1-6; 7 nucleotides agree with TRBD1. After removal of 5 bases from V and 10 bases from J, the junction contained 20 bases not matched to a gene. The CDR3 runs to 18 residues. The germline gives CDR1 MNHEY, CDR2 SMNVEV (reference sequence).

The chain joins TRBV30 to TRBJ2-6; perhaps TRBD2 as D (6 bases). The CDR3 loop spans 15 amino acids. V was shortened by 2 bases and J by 1 base, with 9 bases between the two germline ends. In germline, CDR1 is GTSNPN, CDR2 SVGIG (reference sequence). The CDR3 DNA reads as TGTGCCTGGAGTTCAGGGAGGTCTGGGGCCAACGTCCTGACTTTC. Translation gives CAWSSGRSGANVLTF.

The V call is TRBV4-1, the J call TRBJ2-2; D remains unclear. V was trimmed by 6 bases and J by 5 bases, leaving 10 bases between them. CDR1 MGHRA and CDR2 YSYEKL come from the germline V gene. CDR3 length equals 13 residues. The CDR3 loop is CASRAGQTGELFF. CDR3 bases: TGCGCCAGCAGGGCAGGCCAGACCGGGGAGCTGTTTTTT.

The chain uses TRBV5-1 and TRBJ1-2, with 11 nucleotides matching TRBD1. CDR3 length: 15 residues. V lost 4 bases to trimming and J lost 7 bases; unmatched junction nucleotides: 9. Germline V lookup: CDR1 SGHRS, CDR2 YFSETQ. Here the CDR3 DNA reads TGCGCCAGCAGCGTGGACAGGGGGCATCTTTCTGGCTACACCTTC. Amino acids: CASSVDRGHLSGYTF.

The genes are TRBV19 and TRBJ2-6; D gene uncertain. V lost 6 bases, J lost 5 bases, and 11 bases lay in between. This CDR3 has 14 amino acids. The germline V gene has CDR1 LNHDA and CDR2 SQIVND (reference sequence). Here the CDR3 DNA reads TGTGCCAGTAGGGCCATGGTGTGGGCCAACGTCCTGACTTTC. Its protein product is CASRAMVWANVLTF.

The V and J genes are TRBV1 and TRBJ1-5. TRBV1 is tagged as a pseudogene. The CDR3 covers 18 residues. The CDR3 loop reads CTSSHSSRSALSNQPQHF. The CDR3 coding sequence is TGCACCAGCAGCCATTCCAGTAGGAGTGCCCTTAGCAATCAGCCCCAGCATTTT.

This clone has a handful of counts. The chain uses TRBV9 and TRBJ1-5; D not certain. This CDR3 region has 15 residues. CDR1 is SGDLS and CDR2 is YYNGEE in the germline V gene. The germline V and J ends were trimmed by 4 bases and 7 bases, with 18 bases remaining between them. The CDR3 protein is CASSSGESVGQPQHF. For the CDR3, the DNA is TGTGCCAGCAGCTCCGGGGAATCCGTTGGACAGCCCCAGCATTTT.

V and J are TRBV27 and TRBJ2-5; the D gene is possibly TRBD1 (6 bases). V was cut by 3 bases and J by 5 bases, with 16 bases left in between. This CDR3 is 15 amino acids long. Germline V gives CDR1 MNHEY, CDR2 SMNVEV (reference sequence). CDR3 sequence reads: CASSFNLGGGETQYF. The CDR3 DNA is TGTGCCAGCAGTTTTAACCTTGGGGGCGGGGAGACCCAGTACTTC.

The rearrangement joins TRBV9 to TRBJ2-7; 10 bases line up with TRBD2. V shed 0 bases, J shed 5 bases, and the junction held 8 bases outside the gene matches. Germline loops: CDR1 SGDLS, CDR2 YYNGEE. The CDR3 runs 16 residues. In DNA, the CDR3 is TGTGCCAGCAGCGTAGACACCGGGACTAGCGTGAACGAGCAGTACTTC. It codes for CASSVDTGTSVNEQYF.

The chain has TRBV28 and TRBJ2-7; weak D call: TRBD1 (6 bases). Germline loops: CDR1 MDHEN, CDR2 SYDVKM. Trimming shortened V by 6 bases and J by 4 bases, and 13 bases separated the two germline ends. The CDR3 runs 13 residues. The CDR3 DNA is TGTGCCAGCAGATCCGGGACAATGTACGAGCAGTACTTC. Residues: CASRSGTMYEQYF.

The chain uses TRBV11-3 and TRBJ1-1; no firm D call. The V and J ends lost 3 bases and 9 bases respectively, with 14 bases between them. Germline V lookup: CDR1 SGHNT, CDR2 YENEEA. CDR3 size: 13 residues. The CDR3 nucleotides are TGTGCCAGCAGCTTTTCAACATTTTCCAAAGCTTTCTTT. Its protein product is CASSFSTFSKAFF.

In nucleotides, the CDR3 is TGTGCCAGCGGACAGGGGAACACTGAAGCTTTCTTT. This gives the protein CASGQGNTEAFF. The V and J genes are TRBV2 and TRBJ1-1; the match to TRBD1 covers 8 bases. The CDR3 runs 12 residues. V was pared by 8 bases and J by 1 base, with 0 bases of the junction left unmatched. Germline V gene data show CDR1 as SNHLY and CDR2 as FYNNEI.

V gene TRBV5-1 combines with J gene TRBJ2-1; 7 bases are a match to TRBD1. Germline-derived CDR1 and CDR2 are SGHRS and YFSETQ. This CDR3 is 15 amino acids long. Trimming removed 1 base from V and 4 bases from J; junction bases left unmatched: 5. DNA of the CDR3: TGCGCCAGCAGCTTGCAGTCGGGACAGTACAATGAGCAGTTCTTC. Protein product: CASSLQSGQYNEQFF.

This chain connects TRBV27 to TRBJ2-1; maybe TRBD2 (5 bases). This CDR3 comprises 14 residues. From germline, CDR1 is MNHEY and CDR2 SMNVEV (reference sequence). Trimming pared 4 bases from V and 9 bases from J, leaving 16 bases between. CDR3 nucleotides: TGTGCCAGCAGTTGGGCAGGAGGAGGCGGTGAGCAGTTCTTC. It specifies CASSWAGGGGEQFF.

The rearrangement joins TRBV25-1 to TRBJ1-5; no clear D gene. The CDR3 length is 13 residues. Trimming shortened V by 2 bases and J by 9 bases, and 11 bases separated the two germline ends. Germline V lookup: CDR1 MGHDK, CDR2 SYGVNS. The CDR3 reads CASSEGRAGPQHF. CDR3 DNA: TGTGCCAGCAGTGAAGGTAGGGCGGGGCCCCAGCATTTT.

This clone was seen a handful of times. The V and J genes are TRBV5-6 and TRBJ2-2; D remains ambiguous. This CDR3 region has 13 residues. CDR1 and CDR2 from the germline V gene are SGHDT and YYEEEE. V was cut by 4 bases and J by 4 bases, with 8 bases left in between. CDR3 coding DNA: TGTGCCAGCAGCCCTGACACCACCGGGGAGCTGTTTTTT. Encoded protein: CASSPDTTGELFF. Full variable domain (rest looked up from reference TRBV5-6 and TRBJ2-2): DAGVTQSPTHLIKTRGQQVTLRCSPKSGHDTVSWYQQALGQGPQFIFQYYEEEERQRGNFPDRFSGHQFPNYSSELNVNALLLGDSALYLCASSPDTTGELFFGEGSRLTVL.

The chain employs TRBV6-4 and TRBJ1-6; the D is unclear. Trimming stripped 7 bases from V and 9 bases from J, with 13 bases between. This CDR3 has 13 residues. Germline assignment: CDR1 MRHNA and CDR2 SNTAGT. DNA for the CDR3: TGTGCCAGCATGGGAGGGATGGGTTCACCCCTCCACTTT. Amino acid sequence: CASMGGMGSPLHF.

The rearrangement joins TRBV30 to TRBJ2-1, with D perhaps TRBD2 (5 bases). Trimming stripped 3 bases from V and 5 bases from J, with 14 bases between. Germline V CDR1 and CDR2: GTSNPN, SVGIG (reference sequence). The CDR3 runs to 14 residues. In DNA, the CDR3 is TGTGCCTGGAGCCCCACCGGGATACACAATGAGCAGTTCTTC. As protein: CAWSPTGIHNEQFF.

The chain's CDR3 is CASSLGTGGSEKLFF. The CDR3 bases are TGCGCCAGCAGCCTGGGGACAGGGGGATCGGAAAAACTGTTTTTT. The V and J genes are TRBV5-1 and TRBJ1-4; 11 nucleotides match TRBD1. The germline CDR1 and CDR2 sequences are SGHRS and YFSETQ. CDR3 length: 15 amino acids. The junction had 7 bases not matched to a gene; V was cut back by 4 bases and J by 8 bases.

V gene TRBV5-1 combines with J gene TRBJ2-1; tentative D call: TRBD1 (6 bases). This CDR3 contains 19 residues. Trimming left V 3 bases short and J 4 bases short, with 26 bases between. Germline V gene sequence: CDR1 SGHRS, CDR2 YFSETQ. DNA for the CDR3: TGCGCCAGCAGCTGGGGGCTTTGGGGCCGCGTCAGCCCGTACAATGAGCAGTTCTTC. Protein product: CASSWGLWGRVSPYNEQFF. Looking up the rest from reference TRBV5-1 and TRBJ2-1 gives the full variable domain: KAGVTQTPRYLIKTRGQQVTLSCSPISGHRSVSWYQQTPGQGLQFLFEYFSETQRNKGNFPGRFSGRQFSNSRSEMNVSTLELGDSALYLCASSWGLWGRVSPYNEQFFGPGTRLTVL.

In its sample, this clone was seen once. The J gene is TRBJ1-4, the V gene TRBV21-1; the table gives TRBD1 as D, unverified against the DNA. TRBV21-1 is a documented pseudogene. This CDR3 is built from 14 residues. The CDR3 sequence: CASSKVGAGEKLFF. In DNA form, the CDR3 reads TGTGCCAGCAGCAAAGTGGGGGCAGGGGAAAAACTGTTTTTT.

The V gene is TRBV18, the J gene TRBJ2-1; weak D call: TRBD2 (5 bases). Germline CDR1 and CDR2: KGHSH and LQKENI. Trimming removed 1 base at V and 0 bases at J, with 7 bases between. The CDR3 runs to 15 residues. The CDR3 sequence: CASSPLGSSYNEQFF. For the CDR3, the DNA is TGTGCCAGCTCACCACTGGGGAGCTCCTACAATGAGCAGTTCTTC.

The chain couples TRBV28 to TRBJ1-1; D ambiguous. Germline CDR1 is MDHEN and CDR2 is SYDVKM. The CDR3 has 10 amino acids. Trimming shortened V by 5 bases and J by 8 bases, and 6 bases separated the two germline ends. The CDR3 DNA is TGTGCCAGCAGTCGAGGGGAAGCTTTCTTT. Encoded protein: CASSRGEAFF.